The clone carrying this T cell receptor beta chain was detected once. The data belong to a study of blood T cell repertoires in COVID-19. The germline V and J ends were trimmed by 5 bases and 4 bases, with 23 bases remaining between them. This CDR3 comprises 18 residues. Germline loops: CDR1 MNHEY, CDR2 SMNVEV (reference sequence). The protocol was immunoSEQ multiplex PCR, while the TCRdb copy is restricted to in-frame clones and leaves out a portion. The sample lists around 170,000 clones, approximately 80% seen once, with 2.9% in the top ten. The chain uses TRBV27 and TRBJ1-4; TRBD1 might be the D (6 bases). Material: peripheral blood. The clonotype originates from a woman aged 60-75 years with acute or convalescent COVID-19. In nucleotides, the CDR3 is TGTGCCAGCAGTCCCCCCGGGACACGGCCCAGTGTTAATGAAAAACTGTTTTTT. It yields the protein CASSPPGTRPSVNEKLFF.